These T cell receptor beta chains were read from a single sample in a study of blood T cell repertoires in COVID-19. The data were produced by immunoSEQ multiplex PCR, yet TCRdb's version contains in-frame clones alone and is incomplete. The sample has under 300,000 clones, around 84% seen once. The sequenced sample consisted of PBMCs or T cells enriched from blood (not recorded which). The receptor set was obtained from a man aged 18 to 30 who had recovered from COVID-19. Each CDR3 is given with its conserved first and last residue. D genes are given only for firm matches. Only part of the rows carry a size: once, few, many, or a class if the clone is expanded.

clone_size j_call d_call v_call cdr3_aa cdr3_nt
once TRBJ1-5 TRBD1 TRBV5-8 CASSLKGQHNQPQHF TGTGCCAGCAGCCTGAAGGGACAGCACAATCAGCCCCAGCATTTT
few TRBJ1-2 TRBD1 TRBV7-9 CASSSGGAGYGYTF TGTGCCAGCAGCTCAGGGGGCGCGGGCTATGGCTACACCTTC
- TRBJ1-2 TRBD1 TRBV19 CASSITETGKLFGYTF TGTGCCAGTAGTATTACCGAGACAGGGAAACTATTTGGCTACACCTTC
- TRBJ2-7 TRBD2 TRBV7-3 CASSPREAGAYEQYF TGTGCCAGCAGCCCCCGTGAAGCGGGAGCCTACGAGCAGTACTTC
- TRBJ2-5 TRBD2 TRBV3-1/TRBV3-2 CASSQGLAGLAETQYF TGTGCCAGCAGCCAAGGACTAGCGGGTTTGGCAGAGACCCAGTACTTC
- TRBJ1-6 TRBD1 TRBV28 CAIAGQANSPLHF TGTGCCATCGCCGGACAGGCCAATTCACCCCTCCACTTT
- TRBJ2-1 TRBD1 TRBV28 CASSSSGQGSYNEQFF TGTGCCAGCAGTTCATCGGGACAGGGTTCCTACAATGAGCAGTTCTTC
once TRBJ2-7 TRBD2 TRBV7-2 CASSSRGGSPYEQYF TGTGCCAGCAGCTCCCGGGGGGGTTCCCCCTACGAGCAGTACTTC
few TRBJ2-2 - TRBV28 CASSLWGSSSPGELFF TGTGCCAGCAGTTTATGGGGTAGCTCATCCCCCGGGGAGCTGTTTTTT
- TRBJ1-1 - TRBV7-6 CASGGMNTEAFF TGTGCCAGCGGGGGGATGAACACTGAAGCTTTCTTT
once TRBJ1-2 TRBD1 TRBV29-1 CSVRTGNYGYTF TGCAGCGTTCGGACAGGGAATTATGGCTACACCTTC
- TRBJ2-2 - TRBV24-1 CATGGNTGELFF TGTGCCACAGGGGGGAACACCGGGGAGCTGTTTTTT
once TRBJ1-1 - TRBV2 CASSAGIANTEAFF TGTGCCAGCAGTGCAGGGATTGCGAACACTGAAGCTTTCTTT
- TRBJ2-3 - TRBV4-1 CASSQGLADTQYF TGCGCCAGCAGCCAAGGACTAGCAGATACGCAGTATTTT
- TRBJ2-1 TRBD2 TRBV29-1 CSVLGLAGARSYNEQFF TGCAGCGTCCTCGGACTAGCGGGGGCCCGCTCCTACAATGAGCAGTTCTTC
- TRBJ2-7 TRBD2 TRBV6-5 CASRRGGESYEQYF TGTGCCAGCAGACGGGGGGGAGAAAGCTACGAGCAGTACTTC
- TRBJ2-1 TRBD2 TRBV6-5 CASTPAGRGNEQFF TGTGCCAGCACTCCAGCGGGGCGCGGGAATGAGCAGTTCTTC